The 32 T cell receptor beta chains listed next were all sequenced from one sample in a study of T cell responses to AZD1222 COVID-19 vaccine (dated by TCRdb to the early 2020s). Preparation of the library involved the immunoSEQ multiplex PCR assay. As stored in TCRdb, this immuneACCESS dataset retains in-frame rearrangements with V and J assigned. A fraction of the clones does not appear; measured against another copy, unresolved V genes explain less than half of the discrepancy, and the remainder lacks a known reason. The sample table records 150,000 or so clones; over 85% of these occur just once. Jointly, the top ten make up approximately 0.96% of the sample. Reading the label with the study, this specimen's time point is: baseline before first vaccination. In light of the paper, this sample's treatment or condition label describes: meningococcal conjugate vaccine given as trial control. This material consisted of peripheral blood, taken on day 0 of MenACWY control vaccination. Receptors originate from an adult in good health.

The chain carries TRBV19 and TRBJ1-5; 12 bases align to TRBD1. Germline V gives CDR1 LNHDA, CDR2 SQIVND (reference sequence). J lost 1 base, V lost 5 bases, and 6 bases had no gene match. The length of the CDR3 is 17 residues. The CDR3 DNA reads as TGTGCCAGTAGTTCCGGGACAGGGGGCGCCAGCAATCAGCCCCAGCATTTT. Translation: CASSSGTGGASNQPQHF.

The chain uses TRBV3-1 (or the pseudogene TRBV3-2) and TRBJ1-4; D is undetermined. The germline V gene encodes CDR1 LGHDT and CDR2 YNNKEL (reference sequence). V lost 1 base, J lost 7 bases, and 7 bases lay in between. This CDR3 has 13 amino acids. CDR3 amino acids: CASSQVLGEKLFF. As DNA, the CDR3 is TGTGCCAGCAGCCAAGTTTTAGGTGAAAAACTGTTTTTT.

The chain joins TRBV7-9 to TRBJ1-1, with D perhaps TRBD1 (5 bases). From germline, CDR1 is SEHNR and CDR2 FQNEAQ (reference sequence). The CDR3 runs 18 residues. V shed 5 bases and J shed 1 base, with 23 bases lying between them. The CDR3 nucleotides are TGTGCCAGCAGCCCACCTTGGGGGTCTAACAGGAGGAACACTGAAGCTTTCTTT. Its translation is CASSPPWGSNRRNTEAFF. The entire variable domain, with the rest obtained from reference TRBV7-9 and TRBJ1-1, is as follows: DTGVSQNPRHKITKRGQNVTFRCDPISEHNRLYWYRQTLGQGPEFLTYFQNEAQLEKSRLLSDRFSAERPKGSFSTLEIQRTEQGDSAMYLCASSPPWGSNRRNTEAFFGQGTRLTVV.

V gene TRBV19 combines with J gene TRBJ1-5, with 10 bases identical to TRBD1. The CDR3 consists of 15 residues. Germline V gene sequence: CDR1 LNHDA, CDR2 SQIVND (reference sequence). The J segment lost 3 bases and the V segment lost 7 bases, leaving 6 bases of the junction unmatched. CDR3 sequence (DNA): TGTGCCAGTAATCGACAGGGGGCTTTCAATCAGCCCCAGCATTTT. Its translation: CASNRQGAFNQPQHF.

This chain links TRBV28 with TRBJ2-7; 9 bases agree with TRBD1. V lost 6 bases to trimming and J lost 4 bases; unmatched junction nucleotides: 10. The germline V gene has CDR1 MDHEN and CDR2 SYDVKM. This CDR3 has 15 residues. The DNA for the CDR3 is TGTGCCAGCAGAACCTCGGGACAGGGTTTTTACGAGCAGTACTTC. This sequence encodes CASRTSGQGFYEQYF.

This chain joins TRBV2 and TRBJ1-2; 9 bases fit TRBD1. Trimming removed 6 bases from V and 5 bases from J; junction bases left unmatched: 13. This CDR3 region has 16 residues. The germline CDR1 and CDR2 sequences are SNHLY and FYNNEI. Here the CDR3 reads CASRGTGFQPGYGYTF. Here the CDR3 DNA reads TGTGCCAGCAGAGGGACAGGGTTCCAACCAGGGTATGGCTACACCTTC.

J is TRBJ2-5 and V is TRBV4-1, with 7 bases fitting TRBD1. After removal of 4 bases from V and 1 base from J, the junction contained 6 bases not matched to a gene. CDR1 MGHRA and CDR2 YSYEKL come from the germline V gene. CDR3 length: 15 amino acids. Written as DNA, the CDR3 is TGCGCCAGCAGCCCCAGGGGGACAACCCAAGAGACCCAGTACTTC. It specifies CASSPRGTTQETQYF.

The chain employs TRBV7-8 and TRBJ2-1; D may be TRBD2 (6 bases). Trimming removed 6 bases at V and 0 bases at J, with 21 bases between. The CDR3 spans 18 residues. Germline V gives CDR1 SGHVS, CDR2 FQNEAQ. The CDR3, as DNA: TGTGCCAGCAGACGAACCCGAGTCCGGGAGAGCTCCTACAATGAGCAGTTCTTC. This codes for CASRRTRVRESSYNEQFF. Full variable domain (missing parts from reference TRBV7-8 and TRBJ2-1): GAGVSQSPRYKVAKRGQDVALRCDPISGHVSLFWYQQALGQGPEFLTYFQNEAQLDKSGLPSDRFFAERPEGSVSTLKIQRTQQEDSAVYLCASRRTRVRESSYNEQFFGPGTRLTVL.

The chain uses TRBV28 and TRBJ1-2; no clear D gene. The CDR3 covers 15 residues. With 6 bases removed from V and 0 bases from J, the gap between germline ends came to 14 bases. CDR1 is MDHEN and CDR2 is SYDVKM in the germline V gene. As DNA, the CDR3 is TGTGCCAGCAGCCGTAGACTTAGAGCTAACTATGGCTACACCTTC. Protein product: CASSRRLRANYGYTF.

The chain joins TRBV19 to TRBJ2-3; D tentatively reads TRBD1 or TRBD2 (5 bases each). The CDR3 consists of 14 residues. Trimming removed 3 bases from V and 2 bases from J, with 9 bases in between. CDR1 LNHDA and CDR2 SQIVND come from the germline V gene (reference sequence). In DNA, the CDR3 is TGTGCCAGTAGTATCCGGGGCTCCACAGATACGCAGTATTTT. Its translation is CASSIRGSTDTQYF.

This clone was seen just once. This chain links TRBV11-3 with TRBJ1-2; perhaps TRBD1 as D (6 bases). With 3 bases removed from V and 1 base from J, the gap between germline ends came to 12 bases. The length of the CDR3 is 15 residues. Germline-derived CDR1 and CDR2 are SGHNT and YENEEA. The CDR3 DNA is TGTGCCAGCAGCTTCGGGAGGGGGGATAACTATGGCTACACCTTC. This encodes CASSFGRGDNYGYTF.

This rearrangement joins TRBV3-1 (or the pseudogene TRBV3-2) to TRBJ1-4; 10 bases match TRBD1. J gave up 8 bases and V 0 bases, and 18 bases lay outside the gene matches. The CDR3 loop spans 20 amino acids. The V gene's germline CDR1 is LGHDT and CDR2 YNNKEL (reference sequence). CDR3 sequence (DNA): TGTGCCAGCAGCCAAGATCTCTTGGACAGGGGGTTGGGCCCGTGGGAAAAACTGTTTTTT. It codes for CASSQDLLDRGLGPWEKLFF.

The chain carries TRBV6-2 or TRBV6-3 and TRBJ2-2; 9 bases fit TRBD1. The CDR3 has 18 residues. Germline CDR1 and CDR2: MNHEY and SVGEGT. V was clipped by 4 bases and J by 3 bases; unmatched bases: 12. As DNA, the CDR3 is TGTGCCAGCAGTTCGAGACCTACAGGGGGCGCGGACACCGGGGAGCTGTTTTTT. It specifies CASSSRPTGGADTGELFF.

J is TRBJ2-2 and V is TRBV9; D might be TRBD2 (6 bases). CDR1 and CDR2 from the germline V gene are SGDLS and YYNGEE. The V end was cut by 3 bases, the J end by 5 bases, with 17 bases between. The CDR3 spans 16 residues. As DNA, the CDR3 is TGTGCCAGCAGCGCCGGGGGTGGGGTTGTGACCGGGGAGCTGTTTTTT. Translation: CASSAGGGVVTGELFF.

This rearrangement joins TRBV15 to TRBJ2-3, with 12 bases identical to TRBD2. The CDR3 runs to 21 residues. Germline values: CDR1 LNHNV, CDR2 YYDKDF (reference sequence). With V trimmed by 0 bases and J by 0 bases, 13 bases remained unmatched. CDR3 sequence: CATSRDRASGGDPPSTDTQYF. CDR3 bases: TGTGCCACCAGCAGAGATAGGGCTAGCGGGGGGGATCCTCCTAGCACAGATACGCAGTATTTT.

The chain is built from TRBV3-1 (or the pseudogene TRBV3-2) and TRBJ1-5; maybe TRBD1 (5 bases). Per the germline V gene, CDR1 is LGHDT and CDR2 is YNNKEL (reference sequence). The CDR3 sequence is 17 residues long. V was trimmed by 1 base and J by 2 bases, leaving 15 bases between them. The CDR3 spells CASSQGGGTGRNQPQHF. The CDR3 nucleotides read TGTGCCAGCAGCCAAGGTGGAGGGACGGGTCGCAATCAGCCCCAGCATTTT.

V is TRBV28 and J is TRBJ2-5; 15 bases agree with TRBD2. V gave up 1 base and J gave up 4 bases; unmatched junction bases: 4. The CDR3 has 17 residues. Per the germline V gene, CDR1 is MDHEN and CDR2 is SYDVKM. CDR3 loop: CASSLSTGLAGGETQYF. The CDR3 region has the DNA TGTGCCAGCAGTTTATCCACGGGACTAGCGGGAGGAGAGACCCAGTACTTC.

This clone was picked up one time. The V call is TRBV5-4, the J call TRBJ1-6; D uncertain. CDR3 length equals 13 residues. Germline CDR1 SGHNT, CDR2 YYREEE (reference sequence). The V end was cut by 1 base, the J end by 7 bases, with 6 bases between. The CDR3 is CASSLKGNSPLHF. For the CDR3, the DNA is TGTGCCAGCAGCTTGAAAGGGAATTCACCCCTCCACTTT.

The chain employs TRBV18 and TRBJ2-1, with 7 bases that match TRBD1. The CDR3 is 14 residues long. V lost 3 bases and J lost 8; bases outside the gene matches: 7. Germline V gene sequence: CDR1 KGHSH, CDR2 LQKENI. The CDR3 loop is CASSPVTGSDEQFF. CDR3 sequence (DNA): TGTGCCAGCTCACCCGTGACAGGGTCGGATGAGCAGTTCTTC.

V and J are TRBV27 and TRBJ2-7; 7 nucleotides agree with TRBD1. The germline CDR1 and CDR2 sequences are MNHEY and SMNVEV (reference sequence). The CDR3 has 16 residues. The V and J ends lost 5 bases and 4 bases, in that order; junction bases with no gene match: 14. CDR3 DNA: TGTGCCAGCAGTAGTGTCGACAGGGAAAATTGGTACGAGCAGTACTTC. Translated, it gives CASSSVDRENWYEQYF.

The V gene is TRBV7-9, the J gene TRBJ2-7; D call uncertain. The CDR3 is made up of 14 amino acids. The germline V and J ends were trimmed by 1 base and 2 bases, with 9 bases remaining between them. Germline CDR1 SEHNR, CDR2 FQNEAQ (reference sequence). The CDR3 DNA is TGTGCCAGCAGCTTAGGTTCTTCTACCTACGAGCAGTACTTC. It specifies CASSLGSSTYEQYF.

The count of this clone is one. The chain links TRBV5-4 to TRBJ1-1; maybe TRBD1 (6 bases). CDR3 size: 16 residues. V was pared by 0 bases and J by 1 base, with 13 bases between. CDR1 and CDR2 (germline): SGHNT, YYREEE (reference sequence). CDR3 DNA: TGTGCCAGCAGCTTGGTTGGGGGGGCAGGGAACACTGAAGCTTTCTTT. Translated: CASSLVGGAGNTEAFF.

The genes are TRBV6-1 and TRBJ1-5; no clear D. Germline V gene data show CDR1 as MNHNS and CDR2 as SASEGT. V was trimmed by 2 bases and J by 0 bases, leaving 11 bases between them. This CDR3 comprises 16 residues. The CDR3 coding sequence is TGTGCCAGCAGTGAATCTCGGGCAGTTAGCAATCAGCCCCAGCATTTT. This encodes CASSESRAVSNQPQHF.

This clone turned up a few times. The CDR3 DNA is TGTGCCAGCAGCTCGGGACCGGCAAACAATCAGCCCCAGCATTTT. This gives the protein CASSSGPANNQPQHF. The chain is built from TRBV5-4 and TRBJ1-5; TRBD1 might be the D (5 bases). CDR1 is SGHNT and CDR2 is YYREEE in the germline V gene (reference sequence). V lost 3 bases and J lost 3, with 13 bases in between. CDR3 length equals 15 residues.

This clone has a handful of counts. CDR3 loop: CASSLGHRANTGELFF. CDR3 coding DNA: TGTGCCAGCAGCTTGGGCCACAGGGCGAACACCGGGGAGCTGTTTTTT. The chain employs TRBV7-6 and TRBJ2-2, with a weak D call TRBD1 (6 bases). CDR3 size: 16 residues. Looked up from germline, CDR1 is SGHVS and CDR2 is FNYEAQ. The V end lost 3 bases, the J end lost 0 bases, and 11 bases lay between the germline ends.

The gene calls are TRBV2 and TRBJ1-5; D perhaps matches TRBD1 (5 bases). V lost 2 bases, J lost 4 bases, and 12 bases lay in between. The CDR3 contains 15 residues. Germline values: CDR1 SNHLY, CDR2 FYNNEI. CDR3 loop: CASSESLNRNQPQHF. For the CDR3, the DNA is TGTGCCAGCAGTGAATCACTGAACAGGAATCAGCCCCAGCATTTT.

V and J are TRBV7-9 and TRBJ1-3; D gene ambiguous. The length of the CDR3 is 16 residues. CDR1 and CDR2 from the germline V gene are SEHNR and FQNEAQ (reference sequence). V dropped 5 bases and J dropped 4 bases, with 18 bases sitting between them. CDR3 DNA sequence: TGTGCCAGCAGCCCCGGAGGACTCTCTTCCGGAAACACCATATATTTT. Its protein is CASSPGGLSSGNTIYF.

This chain links TRBV2 with TRBJ2-7, with 9 nucleotides matching TRBD1. With V trimmed by 6 bases and J by 2 bases, 2 bases remained unmatched. The germline V gene has CDR1 SNHLY and CDR2 FYNNEI. The CDR3 is 13 amino acids. The CDR3 protein is CASRRDRAYEQYF. DNA of the CDR3: TGTGCCAGCAGACGGGACAGGGCCTACGAGCAGTACTTC.

This sequence joins TRBV29-1 and TRBJ1-3; TRBD1 is a possible D gene (5 bases). V was pared by 3 bases and J by 1 base, with 10 bases between. Germline-derived CDR1 and CDR2 are SQVTM and ANQGSEA. The CDR3 is 14 residues long. The chain's CDR3 is CSVDVDRSGNTIYF. In nucleotides, the CDR3 is TGCAGCGTTGATGTCGACAGATCTGGAAACACCATATATTTT.

This chain connects TRBV19 to TRBJ2-2, with TRBD2 identical over 8 bases. This CDR3 spans 16 amino acids. Germline assignment: CDR1 LNHDA and CDR2 SQIVND (reference sequence). The V segment lost 3 bases and the J segment 7 bases; nucleotides outside the gene matches: 10. The CDR3 region has the DNA TGTGCCAGTAGTATCTCCAGCGGGAGTATTAGCGGGGAGCTGTTTTTT. Encoded protein: CASSISSGSISGELFF.

The J gene is TRBJ1-1, the V gene TRBV4-3; D is unclear. The ends were cut back, 0 bases at V and 4 bases at J, with 12 bases in the middle. Germline-derived CDR1 and CDR2 are LGHNA and YSLEER. The CDR3 loop spans 15 amino acids. The DNA of the CDR3 is TGCGCCAGCAGCCAAGATATTCAGAGTAGCACTGAAGCTTTCTTT. This translates into CASSQDIQSSTEAFF.

The CDR3 coding sequence is TGTGCCTGGAGTGTACGGCAGTTCACAGATACGCAGTATTTT. Its translation: CAWSVRQFTDTQYF. V usage is TRBV30 and J usage is TRBJ2-3; D unclear. This CDR3 region has 14 residues. Per germline, CDR1 GTSNPN and CDR2 SVGIG (reference sequence). With 0 bases removed from V and 2 bases from J, the gap between germline ends came to 9 bases.